The 21 T cell receptor beta chains below were found in one sample sequenced in a study of blood T cells in healthy people across ages. For the second PCR, which ran for about 6 to 11 cycles, a sample-barcoded 5' primer and a J-beta primer mix were used. In TCRdb, the 5' RACE reads were re-called with MiXCR into one record per CDR3 protein. The sample has roughly 1,700,000 distinct CDR3 sequences; 28% are singletons. Sequenced sample: blood. The receptors derive from a woman aged 25 to 39 in good health.

V gene TRBV29-1 combines with J gene TRBJ2-1, with 13 bases matching TRBD2. There are 15 residues in the CDR3. Germline CDR1 reads SQVTM; CDR2 reads ANQGSEA. With 6 bases clipped from V and 4 bases from J, the junction kept 6 bases outside the gene matches. CDR3 in amino acids: CSVRLAGGLYNEQFF. The CDR3 nucleotides read TGCAGCGTAAGACTAGCGGGAGGCCTATACAATGAGCAGTTCTTC.

The chain combines TRBV11-2 with TRBJ1-1; D unresolved. The germline V gene has CDR1 SGHAT and CDR2 FQNNGV. CDR3 length equals 13 residues. V gave up 2 bases and J gave up 3 bases, with 7 bases separating them. The DNA of the CDR3 is TGTGCCAGCAGCTTAATAATGCACACTGAAGCTTTCTTT. Its translation is CASSLIMHTEAFF.

In the case of this clonotype: Since a much larger clone is just one base distant, this may be a read error. The chain links TRBV6-5 to TRBJ2-1, with 9 bases lining up with TRBD1. CDR3 size: 13 residues. Germline V gene data show CDR1 as MNHEY and CDR2 as SVGAGI. The CDR3 nucleotides are TGTGCCAGCAGTCAAAGGACAGGGGATGAGCGGTACTTC. It is translated as CASSQRTGDERYF.

Ten or more counts support this clonotype. This rearrangement joins TRBV29-1 to TRBJ1-2, with TRBD1 identical over 7 bases. Germline V CDR1 and CDR2: SQVTM, ANQGSEA. Trimming took 8 bases from V and 7 from J; bases not matched to a gene: 10. The CDR3 is 12 residues long. The CDR3 region is CSMTTGSGGYTF. The CDR3 DNA reads TGCAGCATGACGACAGGGTCGGGTGGCTACACCTTC.

The chain combines TRBV7-2 with TRBJ2-3, with 14 bases that match TRBD2. Germline V lookup: CDR1 SGHTA, CDR2 FQGNSA. This CDR3 has 15 residues. Trimming took 5 bases from V and 5 from J; bases not matched to a gene: 3. CDR3: CASSATSGRVDTQYF. CDR3 sequence (DNA): TGTGCCAGCAGCGCGACTAGCGGGAGGGTAGATACGCAGTATTTT.

The chain couples TRBV7-2 to TRBJ2-5; TRBD2 aligns across 8 bases. Losses at the gene ends were 3 bases for V and 4 bases for J; bases not matched to a gene: 7. The germline V gene has CDR1 SGHTA and CDR2 FQGNSA. The CDR3 is 15 amino acids. CDR3 loop: CASSLKRELGETQYF. The CDR3 DNA follows: TGTGCCAGCAGCTTGAAGCGGGAGTTGGGAGAGACCCAGTACTTC.

The chain carries TRBV28 and TRBJ2-7; TRBD1 or TRBD2 may be the D gene (5 bases each). Germline lookup yields CDR1 MDHEN and CDR2 SYDVKM. V was shortened by 6 bases and J by 0 bases, with 15 bases between the two germline ends. The CDR3 contains 15 residues. The CDR3 protein is CASSFGRGPSYEQYF. In nucleotides, the CDR3 is TGTGCCAGCAGCTTCGGAAGGGGACCCTCCTACGAGCAGTACTTC. Based on the CDR3 plus reference TRBV28 and TRBJ2-7, the full variable domain is DVKVTQSSRYLVKRTGEKVFLECVQDMDHENMFWYRQDPGLGLRLIYFSYDVKMKEKGDIPEGYSVSREKKERFSLILESASTNQTSMYLCASSFGRGPSYEQYFGPGTRLTVT.

The chain links TRBV20-1 to TRBJ1-5, with D tentatively TRBD1 (5 bases). The V gene's germline CDR1 is DFQATT and CDR2 SNEGSKA (reference sequence). The CDR3 consists of 15 residues. V lost 2 bases and J 7 bases, leaving 18 bases between the germline ends. The CDR3 coding sequence is TGCAGTGCTAGACGAGGGGAGGCGATCGTCCAGCCCCAGCATTTT. Protein sequence: CSARRGEAIVQPQHF.

In its sample, this clonotype was seen a few times. V usage is TRBV4-1 and J usage is TRBJ1-4; D uncertain. The J call could be wrong; TRBJ2-2 is a better fit for the DNA end. CDR1 and CDR2 (germline): MGHRA, YSYEKL. There are 13 residues in the CDR3. The CDR3 spells CASSHPGPQELFF. CDR3 sequence (DNA): TGCGCCAGCAGCCACCCGGGCCCTCAGGAGCTGTTTTTT.

The chain recombines TRBV5-6 with TRBJ2-5; tentative D call: TRBD1 (6 bases). CDR1 and CDR2 from the germline V gene are SGHDT and YYEEEE. V was pared by 3 bases and J by 5 bases, with 17 bases between. The CDR3 has 15 residues. The CDR3 region is CASSSSTGFEETQYF. The CDR3 DNA reads as TGTGCCAGCAGCTCCTCTACAGGGTTTGAGGAGACCCAGTACTTC.

The chain combines TRBV5-5 with TRBJ2-3; 8 bases align to TRBD2. The CDR3 extends over 17 amino acids. From germline, CDR1 is SGHKS and CDR2 YYEKEE (reference sequence). Unmatched junction bases numbered 10, after V lost 4 bases and J lost 0 bases. The CDR3 DNA sequence: TGTGCCAGCAGCCCTGTACTAGCGGCCACTAGCACAGATACGCAGTATTTT. Translated: CASSPVLAATSTDTQYF.

The rearrangement joins TRBV20-1 to TRBJ1-2; TRBD1 agrees at 7 bases. This CDR3 has 13 amino acids. Germline lookup yields CDR1 DFQATT and CDR2 SNEGSKA (reference sequence). The ends lost 5 bases at V and 3 bases at J; junction bases unmatched: 6. CDR3 in amino acids: CSAGGQDHYGYTF. The CDR3 region has the DNA TGCAGTGCTGGTGGACAGGACCACTATGGCTACACCTTC.

This clonotype was counted only a few times. The junction and the germline gene differ at one end; a read error may be behind it. The rearrangement joins TRBV6-2 or TRBV6-3 to TRBJ1-5, with 7 bases fitting TRBD1. Germline CDR1 is MNHEY and CDR2 is SVGEGT. This CDR3 has 15 amino acids. CDR3 bases: TGTGCTAGCAGTTACGCACACAGGGGTGGACAGCCCCAGCATTTT. Translating it yields CASSYAHRGGQPQHF.

This clonotype has only a few counts. This chain uses TRBV9 with TRBJ2-5, with D unclear. Per germline, CDR1 SGDLS and CDR2 YYNGEE. With 0 bases removed from V and 1 base from J, the gap between germline ends came to 7 bases. The CDR3 length is 14 residues. The CDR3 DNA follows: TGTGCCAGCAGCGTAGGACCCAGCCAAGAGACCCAGTACTTC. Amino acid sequence: CASSVGPSQETQYF.

The chain uses TRBV5-1 and TRBJ1-1, with 7 bases that match TRBD1. Per germline, CDR1 SGHRS and CDR2 YFSETQ. CDR3 size: 13 residues. Trimming removed 6 bases from V and 3 bases from J; junction bases left unmatched: 5. CDR3 nucleotide sequence: TGCGCCAGCAACATCCAGGGGGACACTGAAGCTTTCTTT. Its protein is CASNIQGDTEAFF.

The chain couples TRBV5-1 to TRBJ2-1, with 9 bases that match TRBD2. This CDR3 is built from 15 residues. CDR1 SGHRS and CDR2 YFSETQ come from the germline V gene. V trimming: 4 bases; J trimming: 6 bases; junction bases outside the gene matches: 8. The CDR3 DNA sequence: TGCGCCAGCAGCCCCTCAGCGGGAGGCCCCAATGAGCAGTTCTTC. Translation gives CASSPSAGGPNEQFF.

This rearrangement joins TRBV20-1 to TRBJ2-7, with a weak D call TRBD2 (7 bases). V dropped 5 bases and J dropped 6 bases, with 14 bases sitting between them. Germline V CDR1 and CDR2: DFQATT, SNEGSKA (reference sequence). The CDR3 is 12 residues long. The CDR3 nucleotides are TGCAGTGCTCGGAGGGGGGGTGGCGAGCAGTACTTC. Translation: CSARRGGGEQYF.

In this sample, this clonotype turned up a few times. This chain uses TRBV6-6 with TRBJ2-1; no clear D gene. Germline V gene data show CDR1 as MNHNY and CDR2 as SVGAGI (reference sequence). This CDR3 comprises 16 residues. V was shortened by 6 bases and J by 4 bases, with 19 bases between the two germline ends. The CDR3 sequence: CASSPSVGGGYNEQFF. As DNA, the CDR3 is TGTGCCAGCAGCCCGTCCGTTGGCGGTGGTTACAATGAGCAGTTCTTC.

This clonotype has more than one count but fewer than ten. V and J are TRBV9 and TRBJ1-2; D is unclear. Germline CDR1 is SGDLS and CDR2 is YYNGEE. The CDR3 covers 14 residues. Trimming removed 3 bases at V and 3 bases at J, with 12 bases between. The CDR3 nucleotides read TGTGCCAGCAGCGATCATGGGTCCGACTATGGCTACACCTTC. Translation gives CASSDHGSDYGYTF.

This clonotype was seen a single time. A much larger clone differs from this one at a single base, so this may be a read error. The rearrangement uses TRBV29-1 and TRBJ2-7; D may be TRBD1 (5 bases). Trimming pared 3 bases from V and 2 bases from J, leaving 8 bases between. The CDR3 length is 12 residues. Germline assignment: CDR1 SQVTM and CDR2 ANQGSEA. The CDR3 reads CSVDQGTYEQYF. The CDR3 region has the DNA TGCAGCGTTGACCAGGGAACCTACGAGCAGTACTTC.

The CDR3 is CASGTALNQPQHF. In DNA form, the CDR3 reads TGTGCCAGCGGGACAGCTCTCAATCAGCCCCAGCATTTT. The V call is TRBV18, the J call TRBJ1-5; 7 bases are a match to TRBD1. Germline assignment: CDR1 KGHSH and CDR2 LQKENI. The CDR3 extends over 13 amino acids. After removal of 8 bases from V and 3 bases from J, the junction contained 4 bases not matched to a gene.